A single sample gave rise to the 8 T cell receptor beta chains below, sequenced in a study of response to subunit inactivated influenza vaccine. TCRdb ran MiXCR on the RT-PCR reads and lists one entry per CDR3 protein. The profile covers more than 150,000 distinct CDR3 sequences, with approximately 11% appearing a single time and 35% to 40% taken by the ten largest. This material consisted of CD8+ T cells sorted from PBMCs, taken around 2 years after vaccination. The receptors come from a man in his fifties or sixties who received an inactivated influenza vaccine.

This CDR3 reads CSASYEGIQETQYF. The CDR3 coding sequence is TGCAGTGCTAGTTACGAGGGAATCCAAGAGACCCAGTACTTC. J is TRBJ2-5 and V is TRBV20-1; a possible D gene is TRBD2 (5 bases). The CDR3 is made up of 14 amino acids. Germline CDR1 is DFQATT and CDR2 is SNEGSKA (reference sequence). Trimming left V 3 bases short and J 1 base short, with 12 bases between.

This clonotype was detected only a few times. This rearrangement joins TRBV4-3 to TRBJ1-4; 11 nucleotides agree with TRBD1. The germline V gene has CDR1 LGHNA and CDR2 YSLEER. J was trimmed by 3 bases and V by 2 bases; bases with no gene match: 8. The CDR3 is 18 amino acids. The CDR3 protein is CASSQFSGTGGANEKLFF. The CDR3 nucleotides are TGCGCCAGCAGCCAATTTTCCGGGACAGGGGGGGCTAATGAAAAACTGTTTTTT.

The chain recombines TRBV4-1 with TRBJ1-2; a weak D match, TRBD1 (6 bases). The length of the CDR3 is 15 residues. V dropped 2 bases and J dropped 0 bases, with 10 bases sitting between them. CDR1 MGHRA and CDR2 YSYEKL come from the germline V gene. The chain's CDR3 is CASSQKDRTNYGYTF. The CDR3 coding sequence is TGCGCCAGCAGCCAAAAGGACAGAACTAACTATGGCTACACCTTC.

The CDR3 nucleotides are TGTGCCAGCAGCCACCCAGGGGGCGCTGAGACCCAGTACTTC. It codes for CASSHPGGAETQYF. The J gene is TRBJ2-5, the V gene TRBV14, with 8 bases matching TRBD1. This CDR3 comprises 14 residues. Trimming took 3 bases from V and 5 from J; bases not matched to a gene: 5. The germline V gene encodes CDR1 SGHDN and CDR2 FVKESK.

There are many counts of this clonotype. The chain joins TRBV12-3 or TRBV12-4 to TRBJ2-3; D uncertain. The CDR3 is 14 amino acids. Trimming removed 4 bases at V and 0 bases at J, with 8 bases between. CDR3 sequence (DNA): TGTGCCAGCAGTTGGACGGGTAGCACAGATACGCAGTATTTT. Protein product: CASSWTGSTDTQYF.

This clonotype was recorded many times. The genes are TRBV29-1 and TRBJ2-1, with D perhaps matching TRBD2 (6 bases). Germline V lookup: CDR1 SQVTM, CDR2 ANQGSEA. Trimming took off 0 bases at V and 0 bases at J, with 9 bases between the two ends. The CDR3 is 15 residues long. The CDR3, as DNA: TGCAGCGTTGAAGATCCCGGGAGCTCCTACAATGAGCAGTTCTTC. It codes for CSVEDPGSSYNEQFF.

This clonotype occurred many times. This sequence joins TRBV27 and TRBJ1-2; D is uncertain. CDR1 is MNHEY and CDR2 is SMNVEV in the germline V gene (reference sequence). V dropped 4 bases and J dropped 4 bases, with 10 bases sitting between them. The CDR3 is 13 amino acids. The CDR3 DNA follows: TGTGCCAGCAGTTCGGACCGATCCTATGGCTACACCTTC. As protein: CASSSDRSYGYTF.

The chain is built from TRBV19 and TRBJ2-3; 8 nucleotides align to TRBD1. The germline gives CDR1 LNHDA, CDR2 SQIVND (reference sequence). The CDR3 has 15 amino acids. The ends lost 6 bases at V and 2 bases at J; junction bases unmatched: 7. The CDR3 nucleotides are TGTGCCAGTAGGTCGGACAGGGCCGCCACAGATACGCAGTATTTT. Encoded protein: CASRSDRAATDTQYF.